This T cell receptor (beta chain) was documented in a study of immune evolution from preneoplasia to lung adenocarcinoma. Concerning this clone itself: Its antigen remains unknown.

Resections took place in Japan or China from the mid-2010s to the late 2010s. Findings and limits, study-wide: Top clone frequencies peaked in normal lung, apparently declining through invasive adenocarcinoma.

Sequenced by immunoSEQ multiplex PCR; TCRdb stores in-frame clones only, minus some. The data hold around 10,000 clones, with roughly 70% observed a single time. V shed 4 bases, J shed 3 bases, and the junction held 21 bases outside the gene matches. The CDR3 spans 19 residues. Germline CDR1 is SGHRS and CDR2 is YFSETQ. The genes are TRBV5-1 and TRBJ2-7, with 8 bases aligning to TRBD2. The sequence came from a person in their sixties or seventies with lung adenocarcinoma. Some clones in this sample may be carry-over from other donors' samples. Sequences were obtained from FFPE normal lung tissue adjacent to the tumor. The CDR3 region is CASSPRPSGSRDSVYEQYF. The CDR3 bases are TGCGCCAGCAGCCCGCGGCCCAGCGGGAGTCGCGATTCTGTCTACGAGCAGTACTTC.